These 21 T cell receptor beta chains share one sample of origin, sequenced in a study of shared clonotypes between healthy human individuals. Some clones are missing from TCRdb's copy, which holds only in-frame ones; the method was immunoSEQ multiplex PCR. The table includes about 1.5 million clones, roughly 96% detected once. Sequencing input: naive CD4+ T cells sorted from blood. The subset: CD45RA+ positively selected. The receptors come from a man in his thirties or forties in good health.

This sequence joins TRBV18 and TRBJ2-2; 9 positions match TRBD2. This CDR3 region has 16 residues. J gave up 6 bases and V 2 bases, and 7 bases lay outside the gene matches. Germline V CDR1 and CDR2: KGHSH, LQKENI. The CDR3 is CASSPGIAGVAGELFF. The CDR3 coding sequence is TGTGCCAGCTCACCAGGGATAGCGGGAGTAGCCGGGGAGCTGTTTTTT.

This rearrangement joins TRBV18 to TRBJ2-7; 8 bases fit TRBD1. This CDR3 spans 16 amino acids. With V trimmed by 0 bases and J by 3 bases, 7 bases remained unmatched. CDR1 and CDR2 (germline): KGHSH, LQKENI. Here the CDR3 reads CASSPPGVTGGYEQYF. CDR3 sequence (DNA): TGTGCCAGCTCACCACCGGGTGTAACAGGGGGCTACGAGCAGTACTTC.

A remark on this clone: The sample has other DNA sequences that encode this CDR3 too. The genes are TRBV28 and TRBJ1-5; tentative D call: TRBD1 (6 bases). Trimming cost V 5 bases and J 4 bases, with 9 bases left between them. CDR3 length: 13 residues. Germline V CDR1 and CDR2: MDHEN, SYDVKM. As DNA, the CDR3 is TGTGCCAGCAGTCGGGACATTAATCAGCCCCAGCATTTT. Its translation: CASSRDINQPQHF.

V gene TRBV11-3 combines with J gene TRBJ2-7, with 10 nucleotides matching TRBD1. The CDR3 covers 15 residues. Germline V lookup: CDR1 SGHNT, CDR2 YENEEA. With V trimmed by 3 bases and J by 2 bases, 4 bases remained unmatched. CDR3 nucleotide sequence: TGTGCCAGCAGCTTCCCGGGACAGGGGCCCTACGAGCAGTACTTC. Translation: CASSFPGQGPYEQYF.

The chain joins TRBV7-9 to TRBJ1-1; D not resolved. Germline loops: CDR1 SEHNR, CDR2 FQNEAQ (reference sequence). The CDR3 has 14 amino acids. The V end lost 5 bases, the J end lost 2 bases, and 12 bases lay between the germline ends. The CDR3 loop is CASSRIAQNTEAFF. CDR3 nucleotide sequence: TGTGCCAGCAGCCGAATAGCCCAAAACACTGAAGCTTTCTTT. The full variable domain, in which reference TRBV7-9 and TRBJ1-1 provide the parts outside the CDR3, is DTGVSQNPRHKITKRGQNVTFRCDPISEHNRLYWYRQTLGQGPEFLTYFQNEAQLEKSRLLSDRFSAERPKGSFSTLEIQRTEQGDSAMYLCASSRIAQNTEAFFGQGTRLTVV.

CDR3 nucleotide sequence: TGCAGCGCAAAATCGCCGACGCCGGGGGAGCAGTACTTC. Translation: CSAKSPTPGEQYF. The chain joins TRBV29-1 to TRBJ2-7, with D perhaps TRBD2 (5 bases). CDR1 and CDR2 from the germline V gene are SQVTM and ANQGSEA. The CDR3 is made up of 13 amino acids. V gave up 7 bases and J gave up 7 bases, with 20 bases separating them.

The chain is built from TRBV5-1 and TRBJ2-5; D is perhaps TRBD1 or TRBD2 (6 bases each). V dropped 0 bases and J dropped 2 bases, with 11 bases sitting between them. CDR3 length: 15 residues. From germline, CDR1 is SGHRS and CDR2 YFSETQ. CDR3 amino acids: CASSLVGGKQETQYF. In DNA form, the CDR3 reads TGCGCCAGCAGCTTGGTGGGGGGCAAACAAGAGACCCAGTACTTC.

The chain combines TRBV4-3 with TRBJ2-7, with D perhaps matching TRBD1 (5 bases). This CDR3 region has 15 residues. Per germline, CDR1 LGHNA and CDR2 YSLEER. The V end lost 0 bases, the J end lost 3 bases, and 12 bases lay between the germline ends. CDR3 amino acids: CASSQDGQGYYEQYF. In DNA, the CDR3 is TGCGCCAGCAGCCAAGATGGCCAGGGCTACTACGAGCAGTACTTC.

This clone was counted a few times. The V and J genes are TRBV19 and TRBJ2-7; D perhaps matches TRBD1 (6 bases). Germline CDR1 LNHDA, CDR2 SQIVND (reference sequence). There are 13 residues in the CDR3. V was clipped by 5 bases and J by 4 bases, with 12 bases between them. The CDR3 sequence is CASSPSRGYEQYF. In nucleotides, the CDR3 is TGTGCCAGTAGTCCCTCCAGGGGTTACGAGCAGTACTTC.

The V call is TRBV28, the J call TRBJ2-1; TRBD2 aligns across 11 bases. The CDR3 covers 16 residues. The germline V gene has CDR1 MDHEN and CDR2 SYDVKM. The J segment lost 4 bases and the V segment lost 6 bases, leaving 8 bases of the junction unmatched. CDR3 loop: CASRSYGTSGYNEQFF. The CDR3 DNA reads TGTGCCAGCAGATCCTACGGGACTAGCGGTTACAATGAGCAGTTCTTC. The full variable domain, its missing parts supplied by reference TRBV28 and TRBJ2-1, is DVKVTQSSRYLVKRTGEKVFLECVQDMDHENMFWYRQDPGLGLRLIYFSYDVKMKEKGDIPEGYSVSREKKERFSLILESASTNQTSMYLCASRSYGTSGYNEQFFGPGTRLTVL.

This chain joins TRBV18 and TRBJ2-7; no definite D call. Trimming took off 3 bases at V and 1 base at J, with 10 bases between the two ends. This CDR3 has 14 amino acids. The germline V gene encodes CDR1 KGHSH and CDR2 LQKENI. The CDR3 loop reads CASSPGGRSYEQYF. The CDR3 nucleotides are TGTGCCAGCTCACCGGGTGGGCGGTCCTACGAGCAGTACTTC.

The chain combines TRBV28 with TRBJ1-2; D perhaps matches TRBD1 (6 bases). CDR1 is MDHEN and CDR2 is SYDVKM in the germline V gene. The CDR3 is 13 residues long. Trimming pared 5 bases from V and 7 bases from J, leaving 14 bases between. The CDR3 DNA is TGTGCCAGCAGTATCAAACAGGGATCTGGCTACACCTTC. Translating gives CASSIKQGSGYTF.

The V call is TRBV19, the J call TRBJ1-1; no clear D gene. Germline values: CDR1 LNHDA, CDR2 SQIVND (reference sequence). The CDR3 spans 14 residues. V was trimmed by 6 bases and J by 3 bases, leaving 14 bases between them. CDR3 bases: TGTGCCAGTAGCCCCAACTGGTGGGACACTGAAGCTTTCTTT. This gives the protein CASSPNWWDTEAFF.

The genes are TRBV5-6 and TRBJ1-2; D unclear. CDR3 length equals 15 residues. CDR1 and CDR2 from the germline V gene are SGHDT and YYEEEE. V was cut by 2 bases and J by 4 bases, with 15 bases left in between. Written as DNA, the CDR3 is TGTGCCAGCAGCTTAGGGCAGACTAGATCCTATGGCTACACCTTC. It yields the protein CASSLGQTRSYGYTF. Variable domain in full (rest from reference TRBV5-6 and TRBJ1-2): DAGVTQSPTHLIKTRGQQVTLRCSPKSGHDTVSWYQQALGQGPQFIFQYYEEEERQRGNFPDRFSGHQFPNYSSELNVNALLLGDSALYLCASSLGQTRSYGYTFGSGTRLTVV.

The table lists this clone with a count of one. One end of the junction varies from germline; a read error may be responsible. CDR3 DNA sequence: TGCAGTGCTCCCAGCATCGACGCCGATATCTTT. It is translated as CSAPSIDADIF. The chain recombines TRBV20-1 with TRBJ2-3; D is undetermined. The CDR3 is 11 residues long. Germline V gene sequence: CDR1 DFQATT, CDR2 SNEGSKA (reference sequence).

The genes are TRBV2 and TRBJ2-3, with 8 nucleotides matching TRBD1. This CDR3 has 14 amino acids. V trimming: 8 bases; J trimming: 2 bases; junction bases outside the gene matches: 6. Germline loops: CDR1 SNHLY, CDR2 FYNNEI. CDR3 DNA: TGTGCCAGCTGGGACAGGACCCACACAGATACGCAGTATTTT. Translating gives CASWDRTHTDTQYF.

The chain has TRBV18 and TRBJ1-2; tentative D call: TRBD1 (6 bases). V was cut by 5 bases and J by 3 bases, with 13 bases left in between. Per the germline V gene, CDR1 is KGHSH and CDR2 is LQKENI. The CDR3 contains 14 residues. CDR3 in amino acids: CASSSGQNYYGYTF. CDR3 bases: TGTGCCAGCTCAAGCGGACAGAACTACTATGGCTACACCTTC.

The V gene is TRBV2, the J gene TRBJ1-1; D unclear. This CDR3 spans 12 amino acids. V was pared by 7 bases and J by 6 bases, with 12 bases between. Germline CDR1 is SNHLY and CDR2 is FYNNEI. For the CDR3, the DNA is TGTGCCAGCAAGCTCGGTGGGGCTGAAGCTTTCTTT. Amino acids: CASKLGGAEAFF.

The V gene is TRBV19, the J gene TRBJ2-7, with a weak D call TRBD1 (6 bases). The germline V and J ends were trimmed by 3 bases and 6 bases, with 15 bases remaining between them. Germline V gene sequence: CDR1 LNHDA, CDR2 SQIVND (reference sequence). The length of the CDR3 is 14 residues. CDR3: CASSIGQGSGEQYF. DNA of the CDR3: TGTGCCAGTAGTATCGGCCAGGGGTCCGGCGAGCAGTACTTC.

This clone was seen only once. At the DNA level, this CDR3 is encoded by other sequences in the same sample as well. The J gene is TRBJ2-1, the V gene TRBV18, with D unresolved. The germline CDR1 and CDR2 sequences are KGHSH and LQKENI. CDR3 length: 13 residues. Between the trimmed V and J ends, which lost 0 bases and 6 bases, there was a span of 6 bases. The CDR3 DNA reads TGTGCCAGCTCACCACCCTCTTCCAATGAGCAGTTCTTC. Translation gives CASSPPSSNEQFF.

This chain links TRBV5-1 with TRBJ1-5; 8 nucleotides align to TRBD1. The CDR3 contains 16 residues. J was trimmed by 1 base and V by 0 bases; bases with no gene match: 3. CDR1 and CDR2 (germline): SGHRS, YFSETQ. The CDR3 protein is CASSLGTGLSNQPQHF. The CDR3 DNA is TGCGCCAGCAGCTTGGGGACAGGGTTGAGCAATCAGCCCCAGCATTTT.